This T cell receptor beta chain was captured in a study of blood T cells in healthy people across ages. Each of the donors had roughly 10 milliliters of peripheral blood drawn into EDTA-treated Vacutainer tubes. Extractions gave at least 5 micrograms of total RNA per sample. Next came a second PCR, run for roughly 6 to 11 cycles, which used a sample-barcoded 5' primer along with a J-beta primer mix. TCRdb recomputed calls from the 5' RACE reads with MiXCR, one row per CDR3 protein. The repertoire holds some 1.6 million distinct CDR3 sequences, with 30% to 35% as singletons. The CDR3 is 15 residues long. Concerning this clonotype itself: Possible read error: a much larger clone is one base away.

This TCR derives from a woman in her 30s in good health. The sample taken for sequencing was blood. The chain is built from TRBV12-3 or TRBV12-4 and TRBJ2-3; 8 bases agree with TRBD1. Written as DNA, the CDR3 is TGTGCCAGCAGTCCCCGGACAGGGACCACAGATACGGAGTATTTT. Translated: CASSPRTGTTDTEYF.